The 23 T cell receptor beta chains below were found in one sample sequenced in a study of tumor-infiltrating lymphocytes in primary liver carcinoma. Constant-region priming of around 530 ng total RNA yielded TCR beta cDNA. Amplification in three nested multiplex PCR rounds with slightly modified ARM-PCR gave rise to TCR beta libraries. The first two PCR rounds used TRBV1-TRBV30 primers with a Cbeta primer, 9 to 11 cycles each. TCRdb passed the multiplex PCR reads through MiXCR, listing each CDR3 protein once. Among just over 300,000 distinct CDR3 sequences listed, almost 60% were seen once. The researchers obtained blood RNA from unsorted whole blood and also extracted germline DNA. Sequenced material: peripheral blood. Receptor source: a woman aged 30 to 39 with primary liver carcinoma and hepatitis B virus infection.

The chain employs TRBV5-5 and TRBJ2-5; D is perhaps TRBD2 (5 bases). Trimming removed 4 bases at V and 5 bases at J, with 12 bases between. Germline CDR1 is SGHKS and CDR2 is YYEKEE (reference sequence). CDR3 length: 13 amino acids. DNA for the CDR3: TGTGCCAGCAGCCCCCCGAGGGAGGAGACCCAGTACTTC. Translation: CASSPPREETQYF.

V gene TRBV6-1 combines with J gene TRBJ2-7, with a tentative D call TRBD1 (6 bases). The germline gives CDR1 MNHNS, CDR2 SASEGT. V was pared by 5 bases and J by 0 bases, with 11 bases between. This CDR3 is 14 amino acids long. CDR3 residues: CASSPDRTSYEQYF. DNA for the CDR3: TGTGCCAGCAGTCCGGACAGAACCTCCTACGAGCAGTACTTC.

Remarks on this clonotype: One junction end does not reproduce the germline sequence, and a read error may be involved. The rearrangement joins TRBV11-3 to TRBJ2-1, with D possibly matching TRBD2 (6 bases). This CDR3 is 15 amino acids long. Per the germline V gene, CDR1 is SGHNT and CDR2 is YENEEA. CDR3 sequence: CASAPGLWHGGEHFF. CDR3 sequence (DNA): TGTGCCAGCGCCCCGGGACTGTGGCATGGGGGTGAGCACTTCTTC.

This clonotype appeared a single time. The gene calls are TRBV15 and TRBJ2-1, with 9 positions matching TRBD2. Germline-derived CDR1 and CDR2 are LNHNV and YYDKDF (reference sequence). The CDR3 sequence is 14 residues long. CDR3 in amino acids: CATGGSGRYNEQFF. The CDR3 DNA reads TGTGCTACGGGGGGTAGCGGGAGATACAATGAGCAGTTCTTC.

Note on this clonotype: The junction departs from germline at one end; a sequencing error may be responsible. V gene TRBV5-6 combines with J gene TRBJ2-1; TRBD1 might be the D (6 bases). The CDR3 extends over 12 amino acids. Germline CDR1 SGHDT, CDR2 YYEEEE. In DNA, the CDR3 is TGTGTCAGCAGCGCCTACAGGGACGAGCAGTTCTTC. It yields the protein CVSSAYRDEQFF.

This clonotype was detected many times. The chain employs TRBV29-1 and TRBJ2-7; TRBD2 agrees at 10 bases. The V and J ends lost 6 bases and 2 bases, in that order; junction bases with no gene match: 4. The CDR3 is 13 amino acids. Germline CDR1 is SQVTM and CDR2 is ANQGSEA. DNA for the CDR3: TGCAGCGTCGGGGGACTAGCGCCCTACGAGCAGTACTTC. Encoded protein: CSVGGLAPYEQYF.

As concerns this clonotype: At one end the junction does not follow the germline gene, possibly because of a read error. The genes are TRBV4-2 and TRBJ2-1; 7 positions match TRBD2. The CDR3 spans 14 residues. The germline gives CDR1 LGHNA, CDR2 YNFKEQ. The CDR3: CASSQGGLDNDQFF. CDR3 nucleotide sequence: TGTGCCAGCAGCCAAGGCGGACTAGACAATGACCAGTTCTTC.

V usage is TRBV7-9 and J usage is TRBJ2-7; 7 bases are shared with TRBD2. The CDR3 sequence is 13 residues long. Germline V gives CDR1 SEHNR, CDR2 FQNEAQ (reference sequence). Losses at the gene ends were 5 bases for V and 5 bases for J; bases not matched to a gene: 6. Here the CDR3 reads CASSAPAGDEQYF. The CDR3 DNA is TGTGCCAGCAGCGCACCCGCGGGGGACGAGCAGTACTTC.

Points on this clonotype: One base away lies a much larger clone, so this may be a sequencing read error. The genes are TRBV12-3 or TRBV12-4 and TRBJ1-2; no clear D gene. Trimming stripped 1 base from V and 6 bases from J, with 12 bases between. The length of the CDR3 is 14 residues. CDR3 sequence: CASSLGAGIDGYTF. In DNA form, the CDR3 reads TGTGCCAGCAGTTTAGGCGCGGGAATTGATGGCTACACCTTC.

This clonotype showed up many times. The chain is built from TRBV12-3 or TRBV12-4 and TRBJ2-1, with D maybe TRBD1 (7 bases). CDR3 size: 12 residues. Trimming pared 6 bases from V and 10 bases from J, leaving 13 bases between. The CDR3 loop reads CASRTRGREQFF. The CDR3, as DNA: TGTGCCAGCAGGACTAGGGGGCGGGAGCAGTTCTTC.

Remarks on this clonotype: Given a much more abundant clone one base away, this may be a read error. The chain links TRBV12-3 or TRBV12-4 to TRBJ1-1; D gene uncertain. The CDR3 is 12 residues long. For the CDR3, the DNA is TGTACCAGCAGTTTATTACCCTCGGGAGCTTTCTTT. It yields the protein CTSSLLPSGAFF.

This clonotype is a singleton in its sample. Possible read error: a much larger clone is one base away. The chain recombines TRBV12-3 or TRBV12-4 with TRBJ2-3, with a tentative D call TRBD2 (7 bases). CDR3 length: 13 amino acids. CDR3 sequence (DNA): TGTGCCAGCAGCTGGGGGGGCACAGATACGAAGTATTTT. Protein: CASSWGGTDTKYF.

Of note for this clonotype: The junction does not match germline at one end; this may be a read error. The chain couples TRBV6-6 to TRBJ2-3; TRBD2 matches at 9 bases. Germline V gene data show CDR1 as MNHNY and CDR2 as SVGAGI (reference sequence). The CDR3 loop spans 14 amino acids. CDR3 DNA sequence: TGTGCCTGCAGTTTGGGACTAGCCGGAGATACGCAGTATTTT. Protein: CACSLGLAGDTQYF.

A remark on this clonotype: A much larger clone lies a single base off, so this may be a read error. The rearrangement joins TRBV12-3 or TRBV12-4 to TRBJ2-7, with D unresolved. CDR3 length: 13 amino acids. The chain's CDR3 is CASRLAGSYEQYF. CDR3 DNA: TGTGCCAGCAGATTAGCTGGCTCCTACGAGCAGTACTTC.

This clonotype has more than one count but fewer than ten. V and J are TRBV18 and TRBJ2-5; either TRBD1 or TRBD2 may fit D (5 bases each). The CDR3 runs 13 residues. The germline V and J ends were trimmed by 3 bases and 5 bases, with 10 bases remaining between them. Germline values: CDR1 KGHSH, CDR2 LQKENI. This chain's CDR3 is CASSPSEGETQYF. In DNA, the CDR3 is TGTGCCAGCTCACCTTCCGAGGGGGAGACCCAGTACTTC. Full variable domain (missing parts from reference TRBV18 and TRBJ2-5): NAGVMQNPRHLVRRRGQEARLRCSPMKGHSHVYWYRQLPEEGLKFMVYLQKENIIDESGMPKERFSAEFPKEGPSILRIQQVVRGDSAAYFCASSPSEGETQYFGPGTRLLVL.

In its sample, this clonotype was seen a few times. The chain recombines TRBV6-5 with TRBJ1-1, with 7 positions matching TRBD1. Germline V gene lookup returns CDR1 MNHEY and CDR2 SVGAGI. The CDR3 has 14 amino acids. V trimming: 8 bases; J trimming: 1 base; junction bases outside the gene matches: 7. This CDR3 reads CASRTDRQNTEAFF. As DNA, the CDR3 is TGTGCCAGCCGGACGGACAGGCAGAACACTGAAGCTTTCTTT.

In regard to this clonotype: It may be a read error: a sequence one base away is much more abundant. As DNA, the CDR3 is TGTGCCAGCAGGTCCTGGTTGTTGTGTTACGACACTGAAGCTTTCTTT. This sequence encodes CASRSWLLCYDTEAFF. V usage is TRBV12-3 or TRBV12-4 and J usage is TRBJ1-1, with unresolved D. The CDR3 extends over 16 amino acids. Trimming took off 6 bases at V and 3 bases at J, with 20 bases between the two ends.

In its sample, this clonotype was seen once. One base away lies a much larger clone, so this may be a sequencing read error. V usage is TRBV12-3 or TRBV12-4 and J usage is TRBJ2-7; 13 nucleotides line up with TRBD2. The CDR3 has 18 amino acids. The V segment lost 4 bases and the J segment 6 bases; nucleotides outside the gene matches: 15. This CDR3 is CASSSGGLAGMVRVEQYF. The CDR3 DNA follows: TGTGCCAGCAGTTCGGGGGGACTAGCGGGAATGGTGAGGGTCGAGCAGTACTTC.

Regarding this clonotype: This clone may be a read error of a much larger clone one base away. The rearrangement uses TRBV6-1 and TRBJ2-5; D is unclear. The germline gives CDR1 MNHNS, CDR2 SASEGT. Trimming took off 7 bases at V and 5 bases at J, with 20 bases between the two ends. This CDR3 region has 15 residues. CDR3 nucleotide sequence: TGTGCCAGCACCCCTTCTTCTATGGTAGGGGAGACCCAGTACTTC. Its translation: CASTPSSMVGETQYF.

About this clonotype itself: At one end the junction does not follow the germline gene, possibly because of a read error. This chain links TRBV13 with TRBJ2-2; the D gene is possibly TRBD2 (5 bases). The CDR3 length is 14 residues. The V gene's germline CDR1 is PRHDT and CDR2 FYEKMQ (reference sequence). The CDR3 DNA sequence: TGTGCCAGCCACTACAAGGGAAACACCGGGGAGCTGTTTTTC. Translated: CASHYKGNTGELFF.

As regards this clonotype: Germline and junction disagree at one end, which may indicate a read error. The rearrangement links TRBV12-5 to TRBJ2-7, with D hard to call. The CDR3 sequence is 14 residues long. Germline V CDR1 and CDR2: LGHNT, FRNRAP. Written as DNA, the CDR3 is TGTGCTAGTGGCCCTGGAATGACCTCAACCCCTTGGCACTTC. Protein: CASGPGMTSTPWHF.

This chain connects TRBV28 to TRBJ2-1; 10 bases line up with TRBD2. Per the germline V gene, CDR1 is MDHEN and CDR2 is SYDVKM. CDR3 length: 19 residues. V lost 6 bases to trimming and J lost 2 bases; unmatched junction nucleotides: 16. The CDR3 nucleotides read TGTGCCAGCAGCCCACACGGGGGCCTTGGACTAGCGGCCTACAATGAGCAGTTCTTC. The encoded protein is CASSPHGGLGLAAYNEQFF.

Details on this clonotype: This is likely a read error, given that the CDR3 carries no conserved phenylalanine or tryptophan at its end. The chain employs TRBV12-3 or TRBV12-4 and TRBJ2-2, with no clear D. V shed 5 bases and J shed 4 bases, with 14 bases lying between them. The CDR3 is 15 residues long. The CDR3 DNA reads TGTGCCAGCAGTCCGGTACGGCGATTCACCGGGGAGCTGTTTCTT. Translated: CASSPVRRFTGELFL.